These T cell receptor beta chains were read from a single sample in a study of CXCR3-negative and CXCR3-positive naive CD8 T cells. TCRdb re-called the 5' RACE reads; every CDR3 protein appears as one record, without DNA. The listing records about 7,500 distinct CDR3 sequences. Input material: naive CXCR3- CD8+ T cells from blood. The origin of the receptors is a human donor in good health. Some clones in this sample may be carry-over from other donors' samples. The CDR3 runs from the conserved cysteine through the conserved F or W. Size values are once, few and many counts, or a class for expanded clones, and some rows have none.

v_gene	j_gene	abundance	CDR3aa
TRBV28	TRBJ2-2	NA	CASSSWTGGYTGELFF
TRBV29-1	TRBJ2-3	NA	CSVVGGYSTDTQYF
TRBV12-3/TRBV12-4	TRBJ2-3	NA	CASSLGSTDTQYF
TRBV29-1	TRBJ2-3	NA	CSVVPQDTQYF
TRBV29-1	TRBJ2-2	medium-sized	CSVQEGTGELFF
TRBV10-1	TRBJ2-3	NA	CASSEVGDPVTDTQYF
TRBV28	TRBJ2-1	NA	CASSFLDRGTNEQFF
TRBV12-3/TRBV12-4	TRBJ2-2	NA	CASRPGGLAIGELFF
TRBV7-9	TRBJ2-7	NA	CASSGTSGRSSYEQYF
TRBV11-2	TRBJ2-5	NA	CASTAHPGQLGETQYF
TRBV19	TRBJ2-1	NA	CASSKGVYNEQFF
TRBV7-9	TRBJ1-1	medium-sized	CASSLVEGMNTEAFF
TRBV9	TRBJ2-1	medium-sized	CASSPTGTTNLRPYNEQFF
TRBV28	TRBJ2-1	medium-sized	CASSNPPSGRRYNEQFF
TRBV7-3	TRBJ2-2	medium-sized	CASSLDRDRGPRTGELFF
TRBV29-1	TRBJ1-2	medium-sized	CSVDRPLTPYGYTF
TRBV13	TRBJ2-5	NA	CASSSSPGWGRETQYF
TRBV7-9	TRBJ2-3	NA	CASRSRTGGGTDTQYF
TRBV10-3	TRBJ2-3	NA	CAISELGHTDTQYF
TRBV2	TRBJ1-1	NA	CASSAAGAYTEAFF
TRBV7-9	TRBJ2-7	NA	CASRSGQTYEQYF
TRBV29-1	TRBJ2-7	medium-sized	CSFYRAGEQYF
TRBV3-1	TRBJ2-1	NA	CASSHILLTSGRNEQFF
TRBV5-1	TRBJ2-5	NA	CASSSGDIGQETQYF
TRBV2	TRBJ1-5	NA	CASRTGGYNQPQHF
TRBV29-1	TRBJ2-7	NA	CSVEMTGGFYEQYF
TRBV12-3/TRBV12-4	TRBJ2-3	NA	CASSGTSGTDTQYF
TRBV29-1	TRBJ2-2	NA	CSANLENTGELFF
TRBV29-1	TRBJ2-7	NA	CSVTFSGYEQYF
TRBV20-1	TRBJ1-2	medium-sized	CSAFGTPRLLYGYTF
TRBV4-1	TRBJ1-1	NA	CASSQEPGGGTEAFF
TRBV7-8	TRBJ2-1	NA	CASSLPGQGATDEQFF
TRBV21-1	TRBJ2-7	medium-sized	CASSKAERRLSYEQYF
TRBV25-1	TRBJ1-2	medium-sized	CASSDPRLGLPYGYTF
TRBV14	TRBJ2-1	NA	CASSPRLAGTHLSYNEQFF
TRBV14	TRBJ2-2	medium-sized	CASSTGSSNTGELFF
TRBV29-1	TRBJ2-7	medium-sized	CSVAGGPEQYF
TRBV29-1	TRBJ2-7	NA	CSVEESGQGGYEQYF
TRBV7-9	TRBJ2-1	medium-sized	CASSLSRGGNVEQFF
TRBV5-1	TRBJ2-1	medium-sized	CASSGGTGALNEQFF
TRBV18	TRBJ2-7	medium-sized	CASSSLEYSYEQYF
TRBV4-2	TRBJ1-2	NA	CASSQSTTDRGHGYTF
TRBV7-3	TRBJ2-2	NA	CASSPQEEPGELFF
TRBV29-1	TRBJ1-5	NA	CSVEDPGRTQHF
TRBV14	TRBJ1-5	medium-sized	CASSPRGVNQPQHF
TRBV7-3	TRBJ2-3	NA	CASSLGLAGDTQYF
TRBV5-1	TRBJ2-7	medium-sized	CASSSTGGFYEQYF
TRBV6-6	TRBJ2-2	medium-sized	CASIFKGRELFF
TRBV20-1	TRBJ1-2	NA	CSARDRNGYGYTF
TRBV11-2	TRBJ2-1	NA	CASSLVTSATYNEQFF
TRBV4-2	TRBJ2-3	NA	CASSQHRPGLAGDDTQYF
TRBV5-1	TRBJ2-7	medium-sized	CASSQGQSYEQYF